Shown below are 11 T cell receptor beta chains from a single sample sequenced in a study of T cell repertoires in cytomegalovirus infection. Each CDR3 protein gets one entry after TCRdb re-called the reads with MiXCR. The sample shows more than 150,000 distinct CDR3 sequences, 28% of them seen only once. The sample consisted of PBMCs. These receptors originate from a human donor in good health (CMV status not recorded). Some clones in this sample may be carry-over from other donors' samples.

The table lists this clonotype with a count of one. This chain connects TRBV15 to TRBJ1-2, with D unresolved. The CDR3 runs to 16 residues. Germline V gene lookup returns CDR1 LNHNV and CDR2 YYDKDF (reference sequence). The V end was cut by 0 bases, the J end by 4 bases, with 15 bases between. CDR3 sequence (DNA): TGTGCCACCAGCAGAGAGAGGGAGGGATCGGGCTATGGCTACACCTTC. Translated, it gives CATSREREGSGYGYTF.

This clonotype was counted ten times or more. The chain uses TRBV7-2 and TRBJ1-2; a possible D gene is TRBD1 (5 bases). CDR3 length: 14 residues. Germline V gene data show CDR1 as SGHTA and CDR2 as FQGNSA. V was clipped by 6 bases and J by 4 bases, with 15 bases between them. In nucleotides, the CDR3 is TGTGCCAGCAGGCCGGGGGGTCTAGGCTATGGCTACACCTTC. Encoded protein: CASRPGGLGYGYTF.

Notes on this clonotype: With a much larger clone just one base away, this may be a read error. This chain connects TRBV6-4 to TRBJ2-1, with TRBD1 matching over 8 bases. V lost 3 bases and J lost 5; bases outside the gene matches: 6. Germline V CDR1 and CDR2: MRHNA, SNTAGT. This CDR3 has 15 residues. The DNA for the CDR3 is TGTGCCAGCAGTGAACGGACAGGGAGCCACAATGAGCAGTTCTTC. Its translation is CASSERTGSHNEQFF.

This chain joins TRBV15 and TRBJ1-4; D is perhaps TRBD1 (6 bases). Germline V gene sequence: CDR1 LNHNV, CDR2 YYDKDF (reference sequence). Trimming stripped 1 base from V and 8 bases from J, with 11 bases between. The CDR3 is 14 residues long. The CDR3 region has the DNA TGTGCCACCAGCAGAGGGACAGAAGGGGAAAAACTGTTTTTT. Translation gives CATSRGTEGEKLFF.

In DNA form, the CDR3 reads TGTGCTAGTAGTCCTCCGAATGGGATCCCGGAAAAACTGTTTTTT. It yields the protein CASSPPNGIPEKLFF. V and J are TRBV12-5 and TRBJ1-4; D not resolved. The germline CDR1 and CDR2 sequences are LGHNT and FRNRAP. Trimming cost V 8 bases and J 8 bases, with 21 bases left between them. This CDR3 region has 15 residues.

The chain couples TRBV20-1 to TRBJ2-5; 8 bases match TRBD2. V was pared by 3 bases and J by 5 bases, with 5 bases of the junction left unmatched. The CDR3 spans 13 residues. Germline-derived CDR1 and CDR2 are DFQATT and SNEGSKA (reference sequence). This CDR3 is CSASGGGGETQYF. CDR3 sequence (DNA): TGCAGTGCTAGCGGGGGCGGGGGGGAGACCCAGTACTTC.

CDR3 nucleotide sequence: TGTGCCAGCAGCCCAGGGGTCGGGACACAGAACACCGGGGAGCTGTTTTTT. The encoded protein is CASSPGVGTQNTGELFF. The V gene is TRBV6-1, the J gene TRBJ2-2; TRBD1 is a possible D gene (6 bases). CDR3 length: 17 amino acids. CDR1 is MNHNS and CDR2 is SASEGT in the germline V gene. V lost 6 bases to trimming and J lost 1 base, with 18 bases between them.

The chain links TRBV2 to TRBJ2-5; TRBD1 agrees at 8 bases. Trimming removed 6 bases from V and 5 bases from J; junction bases left unmatched: 8. Germline lookup yields CDR1 SNHLY and CDR2 FYNNEI. This CDR3 has 14 residues. The CDR3 DNA reads TGTGCCAGCAGAGAGGACAGGGATGCGGAGACCCAGTACTTC. Residues: CASREDRDAETQYF.

This clonotype was recorded at least ten times. CDR3 nucleotides: TGTGCCAGCAGCTCGCCCGGCCGACGCAGGAATTCACCCCTCCACTTT. This gives the protein CASSSPGRRRNSPLHF. The chain has TRBV7-2 and TRBJ1-6; D gene uncertain. CDR3 length: 16 amino acids. Trimming cost V 4 bases and J 7 bases, with 17 bases left between them. Germline V lookup: CDR1 SGHTA, CDR2 FQGNSA.

The chain recombines TRBV7-2 with TRBJ2-2, with 7 nucleotides matching TRBD1. There are 17 residues in the CDR3. CDR1 and CDR2 (germline): SGHTA, FQGNSA. With V trimmed by 5 bases and J by 7 bases, 16 bases remained unmatched. For the CDR3, the DNA is TGTGCCAGCAGCCTCTACAGGGGCCTCCCAGATATCGGGGAGCTGTTTTTT. Translation: CASSLYRGLPDIGELFF.

The V gene is TRBV28, the J gene TRBJ1-2; D is possibly TRBD1 (5 bases). Germline V lookup: CDR1 MDHEN, CDR2 SYDVKM. The CDR3 contains 13 residues. V lost 5 bases to trimming and J lost 7 bases, with 14 bases between them. Here the CDR3 reads CASSAGTARGYTF. For the CDR3, the DNA is TGTGCCAGCAGTGCCGGGACCGCTCGTGGCTACACCTTC.